This is a list of T cell receptor beta chains from one sample in a study of early T cells in non-severe SARS-CoV-2 infection. Via MiXCR, TCRdb re-called the 5' RACE reads, giving one row per CDR3 protein. The data show around 77,000 distinct CDR3 sequences, with more than 4% seen just once and under 8% held by the top ten. The sequencing used whole blood, collected at baseline. All receptors derive from an adult who was a healthcare worker with PCR-confirmed SARS-CoV-2 infection or an uninfected control (not recorded which). The CDR3 runs from the conserved cysteine through the conserved F or W. D genes are given only for firm matches. Not all rows give a size; the values are once, few, many and, for expanded clones, a class.

TRBJ2-1 TRBD2 TRBV29-1 medium-sized TGCAGCGTTGAGGGACTAGCGGGAGAGGAAAGATCCTACAATGAGCAGTTCTTC CSVEGLAGEERSYNEQFF
TRBJ2-4 NA TRBV7-9 few TGTGCCAGCACCCCGGGGGTAGCGGTTACGTACTTC CASTPGVAVTYF
TRBJ2-7 NA TRBV7-9 few TGTGCCAGCAGCTCCCCCGGCCCCTCTAGGGAGCAGTACTTC CASSSPGPSREQYF
TRBJ2-2 NA TRBV27 many TGTGCCAGCAGTCGAAGACAGAACACCGGGGAGCTGTTTTTT CASSRRQNTGELFF
TRBJ2-3 TRBD2 TRBV7-9 few TGTGCCAGCAGCCGGAGCGGGAACACAGATACGCAGTATTTT CASSRSGNTDTQYF
TRBJ2-7 NA TRBV28 NA TGTGCCAGCGGTCAGGGGGGGATAGACGAGCAGTACTTC CASGQGGIDEQYF
TRBJ2-3 TRBD2 TRBV27 few TGTGCCAGCAGTTTAGGGGGACTAGTCGGGACGCAGTATTTT CASSLGGLVGTQYF
TRBJ2-7 NA TRBV29-1 many TGCAGCGTTGGAGGGGGAGCAGGGACCTCCTACGAGCAGTACTTC CSVGGGAGTSYEQYF
TRBJ1-2 TRBD1 TRBV16 many TGTGCCAGCAGCCACGGAGGACAGGTTATTAACTATGGCTACACCTTC CASSHGGQVINYGYTF
TRBJ2-2 NA TRBV6-6 few TGTGCCAGCAGTTACTCTTTAGGAGCGAACACCGGGGAGCTGTTTTTT CASSYSLGANTGELFF